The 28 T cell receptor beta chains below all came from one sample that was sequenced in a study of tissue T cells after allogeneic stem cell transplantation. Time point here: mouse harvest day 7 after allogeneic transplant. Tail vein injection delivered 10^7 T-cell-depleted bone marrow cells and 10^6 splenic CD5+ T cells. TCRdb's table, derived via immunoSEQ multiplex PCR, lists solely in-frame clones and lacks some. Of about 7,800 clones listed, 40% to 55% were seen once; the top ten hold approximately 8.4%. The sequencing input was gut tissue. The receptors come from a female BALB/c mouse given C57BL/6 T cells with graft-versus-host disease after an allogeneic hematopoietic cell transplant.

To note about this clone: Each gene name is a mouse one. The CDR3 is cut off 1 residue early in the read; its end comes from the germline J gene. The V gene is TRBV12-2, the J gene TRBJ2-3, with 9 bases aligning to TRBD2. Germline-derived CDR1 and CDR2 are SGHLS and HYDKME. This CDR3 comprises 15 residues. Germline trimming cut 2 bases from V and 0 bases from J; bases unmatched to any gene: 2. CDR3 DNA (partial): TGTGCCAGCTCTCGACTGGGGGATAGTGCAGAAACGCTGTAT. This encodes CASSRLGDSAETLY. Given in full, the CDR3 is CASSRLGDSAETLYF.

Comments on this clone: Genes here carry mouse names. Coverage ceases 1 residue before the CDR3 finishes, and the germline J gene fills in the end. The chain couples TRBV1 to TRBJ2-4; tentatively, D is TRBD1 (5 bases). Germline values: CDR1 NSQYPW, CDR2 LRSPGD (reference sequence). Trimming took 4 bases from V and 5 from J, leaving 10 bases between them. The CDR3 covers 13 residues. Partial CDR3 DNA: TGCACCTGCAGTGAATCAGGGTTAAACACCTTGTAC. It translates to CTCSESGLNTLY. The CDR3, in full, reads CTCSESGLNTLYF.

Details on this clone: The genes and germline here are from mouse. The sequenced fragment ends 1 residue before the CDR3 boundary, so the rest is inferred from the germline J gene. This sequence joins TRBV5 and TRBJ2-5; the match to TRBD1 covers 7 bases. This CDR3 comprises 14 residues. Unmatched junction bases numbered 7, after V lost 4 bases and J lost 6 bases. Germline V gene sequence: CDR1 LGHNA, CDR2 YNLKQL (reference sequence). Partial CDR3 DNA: TGTGCCAGCAGCCGGGACAGAAGGGGGGACACCCAGTAC. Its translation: CASSRDRRGDTQY. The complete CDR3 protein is CASSRDRRGDTQYF.

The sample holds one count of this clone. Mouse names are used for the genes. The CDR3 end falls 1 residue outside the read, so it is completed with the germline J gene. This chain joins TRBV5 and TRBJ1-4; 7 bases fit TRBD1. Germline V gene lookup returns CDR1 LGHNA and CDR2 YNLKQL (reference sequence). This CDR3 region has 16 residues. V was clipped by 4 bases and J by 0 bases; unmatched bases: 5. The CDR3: CASSPDRAFSNERLFF. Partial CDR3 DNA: TGTGCCAGCAGCCCTGACAGGGCCTTTTCCAACGAAAGATTATTT.

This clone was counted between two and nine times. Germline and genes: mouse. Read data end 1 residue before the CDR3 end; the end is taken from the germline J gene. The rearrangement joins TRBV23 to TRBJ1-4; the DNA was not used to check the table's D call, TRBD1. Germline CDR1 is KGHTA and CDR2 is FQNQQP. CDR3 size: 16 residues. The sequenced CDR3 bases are TGCTCCAGCAGTCAATCGGGGACAGGGGGCAACGAAAGATTATTT. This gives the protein CSSSQSGTGGNERLF. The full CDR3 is CSSSQSGTGGNERLFF. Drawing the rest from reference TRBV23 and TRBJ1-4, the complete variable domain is DAAVTQKPRYLIKMKGQEAEMKCIPEKGHTAVFWYQQKQSKELKFLIYFQNQQPLDQIDMVKERFSAVCPSSSLCSLGIRTCEAEDSALYLCSSSQSGTGGNERLFFGHGTKLSVL.

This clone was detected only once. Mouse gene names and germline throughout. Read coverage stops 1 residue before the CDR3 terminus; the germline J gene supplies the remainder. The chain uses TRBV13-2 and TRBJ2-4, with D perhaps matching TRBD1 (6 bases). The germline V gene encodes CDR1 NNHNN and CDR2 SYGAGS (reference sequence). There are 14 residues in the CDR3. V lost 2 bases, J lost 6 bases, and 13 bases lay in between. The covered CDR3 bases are TGTGCCAGCGGTGAGGCGAGGAGGGGGAACACCTTGTAC. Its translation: CASGEARRGNTLY. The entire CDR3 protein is CASGEARRGNTLYF.

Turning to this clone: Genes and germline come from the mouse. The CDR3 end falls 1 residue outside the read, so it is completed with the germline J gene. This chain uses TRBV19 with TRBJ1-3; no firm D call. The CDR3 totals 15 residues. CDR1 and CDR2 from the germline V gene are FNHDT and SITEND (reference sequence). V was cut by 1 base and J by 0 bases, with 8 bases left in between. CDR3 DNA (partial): TGTGCCAGCAGTATAAAATCTCTTTCTGGAAATACGCTCTAT. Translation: CASSIKSLSGNTLY. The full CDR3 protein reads CASSIKSLSGNTLYF.

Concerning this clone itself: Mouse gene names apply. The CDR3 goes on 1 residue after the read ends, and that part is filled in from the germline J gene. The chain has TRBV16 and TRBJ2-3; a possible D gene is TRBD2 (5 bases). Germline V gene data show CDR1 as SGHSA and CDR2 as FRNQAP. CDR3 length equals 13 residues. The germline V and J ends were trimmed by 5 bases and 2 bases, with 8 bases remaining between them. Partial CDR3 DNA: TGTGCAAGCAGCCAGACTGCTGCAGAAACGCTGTAT. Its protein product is CASSQTAAETLY. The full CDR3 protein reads CASSQTAAETLYF. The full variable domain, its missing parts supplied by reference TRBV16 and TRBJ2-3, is NAGVIQTPRHKVTGKGQEATLWCEPISGHSAVFWYRQTIVQGLEFLTYFRNQAPIDDSGMPKERFSAQMPNQSHSTLKIQSTQPQDSAVYLCASSQTAAETLYFGSGTRLTVL.

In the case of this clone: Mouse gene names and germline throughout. The CDR3 loop is CASSLDWGGNQDTQYF. CDR3 DNA, as far as it was read: TGTGCCAGCAGTCTTGACTGGGGGGGTAACCAAGACACCCAGTAC. The chain uses TRBV26 and TRBJ2-5; the match to TRBD2 covers 11 bases. The sequenced fragment ends 1 residue before the CDR3 boundary, so the rest is inferred from the germline J gene. CDR1 and CDR2 (germline): KGHPV, FQNQEV (reference sequence). Trimming removed 3 bases from V and 0 bases from J; junction bases left unmatched: 2. This CDR3 comprises 16 residues.

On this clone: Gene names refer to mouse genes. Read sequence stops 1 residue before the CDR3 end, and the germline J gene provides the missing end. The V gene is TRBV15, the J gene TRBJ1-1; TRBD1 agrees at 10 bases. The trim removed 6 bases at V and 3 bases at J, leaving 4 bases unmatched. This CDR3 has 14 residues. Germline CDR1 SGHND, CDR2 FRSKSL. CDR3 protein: CASRAGTGDTEVFF. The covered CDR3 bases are TGTGCCAGCAGAGCCGGGACAGGGGACACAGAAGTCTTC.

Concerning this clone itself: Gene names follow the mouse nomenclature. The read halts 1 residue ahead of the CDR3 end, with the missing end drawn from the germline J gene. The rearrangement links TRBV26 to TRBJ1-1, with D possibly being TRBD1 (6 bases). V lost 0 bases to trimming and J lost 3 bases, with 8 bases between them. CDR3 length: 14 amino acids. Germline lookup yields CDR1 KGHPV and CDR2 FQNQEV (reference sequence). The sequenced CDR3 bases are TGTGCCAGCAGTCTGTCGTCAGGGGACACAGAAGTCTTC. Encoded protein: CASSLSSGDTEVF. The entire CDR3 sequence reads CASSLSSGDTEVFF.

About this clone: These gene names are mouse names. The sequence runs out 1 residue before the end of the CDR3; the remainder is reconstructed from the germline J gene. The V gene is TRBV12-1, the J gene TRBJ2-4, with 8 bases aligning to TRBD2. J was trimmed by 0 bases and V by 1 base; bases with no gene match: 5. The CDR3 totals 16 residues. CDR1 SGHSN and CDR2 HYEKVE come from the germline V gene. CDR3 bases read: TGTGCCAGCTCTCTTAGACTGGGGACTAGTCAAAACACCTTGTAC. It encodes CASSLRLGTSQNTLY. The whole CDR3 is CASSLRLGTSQNTLYF.

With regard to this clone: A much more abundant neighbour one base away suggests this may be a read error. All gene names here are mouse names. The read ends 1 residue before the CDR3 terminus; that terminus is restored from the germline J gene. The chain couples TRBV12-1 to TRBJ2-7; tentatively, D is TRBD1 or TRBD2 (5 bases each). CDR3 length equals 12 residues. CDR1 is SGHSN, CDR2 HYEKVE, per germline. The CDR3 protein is CASPLGGYEQYF. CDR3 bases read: TGTGCCAGCCCTCTCGGGGGATATGAACAGTAC.

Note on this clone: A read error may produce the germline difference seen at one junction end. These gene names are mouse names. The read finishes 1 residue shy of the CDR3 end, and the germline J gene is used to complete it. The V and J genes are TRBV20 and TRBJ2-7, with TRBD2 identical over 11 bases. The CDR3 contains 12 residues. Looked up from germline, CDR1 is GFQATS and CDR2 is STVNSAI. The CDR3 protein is CGAWDWGYEQYF. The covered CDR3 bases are TGTGGTGCTTGGGACTGGGGGTATGAACAGTAC.

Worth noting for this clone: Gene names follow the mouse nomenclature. The covered CDR3 bases are TGTGCCAGCAGTATGAGAAACACAGAAGTCTTC. As protein: CASSMRNTEVF. The whole CDR3 sequence reads CASSMRNTEVFF. V and J are TRBV19 and TRBJ1-1; D gene uncertain. The read ends 1 residue shy of where the CDR3 ends; the end is completed using the germline J gene. V was shortened by 2 bases and J by 1 base, with 3 bases between the two germline ends. The CDR3 is 12 residues long. CDR1 is FNHDT and CDR2 is SITEND in the germline V gene (reference sequence).

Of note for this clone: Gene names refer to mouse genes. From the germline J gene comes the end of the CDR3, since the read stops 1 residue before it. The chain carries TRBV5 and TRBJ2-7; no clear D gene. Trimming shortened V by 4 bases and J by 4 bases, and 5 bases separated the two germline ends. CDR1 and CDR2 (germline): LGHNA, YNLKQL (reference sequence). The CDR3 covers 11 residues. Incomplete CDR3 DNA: TGTGCCAGCAGCCTGAGGTATGAACAGTAC. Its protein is CASSLRYEQY. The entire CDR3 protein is CASSLRYEQYF.

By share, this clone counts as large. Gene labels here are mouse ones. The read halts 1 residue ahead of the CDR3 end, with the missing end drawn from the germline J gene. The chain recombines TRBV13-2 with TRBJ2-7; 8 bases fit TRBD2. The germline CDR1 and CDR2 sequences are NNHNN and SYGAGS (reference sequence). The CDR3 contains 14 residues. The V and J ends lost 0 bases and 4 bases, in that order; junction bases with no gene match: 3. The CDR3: CASGDALGGYEQYF. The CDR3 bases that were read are TGTGCCAGCGGTGATGCCCTGGGGGGTTATGAACAGTAC.

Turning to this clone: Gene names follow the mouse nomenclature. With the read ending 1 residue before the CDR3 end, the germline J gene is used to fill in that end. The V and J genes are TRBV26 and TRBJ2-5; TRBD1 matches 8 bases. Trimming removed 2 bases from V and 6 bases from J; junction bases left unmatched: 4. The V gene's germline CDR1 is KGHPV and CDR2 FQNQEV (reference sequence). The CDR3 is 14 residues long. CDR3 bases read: TGTGCCAGCAGTCTGGGACAGGGAAGGGACACCCAGTAC. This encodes CASSLGQGRDTQY. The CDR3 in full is CASSLGQGRDTQYF.

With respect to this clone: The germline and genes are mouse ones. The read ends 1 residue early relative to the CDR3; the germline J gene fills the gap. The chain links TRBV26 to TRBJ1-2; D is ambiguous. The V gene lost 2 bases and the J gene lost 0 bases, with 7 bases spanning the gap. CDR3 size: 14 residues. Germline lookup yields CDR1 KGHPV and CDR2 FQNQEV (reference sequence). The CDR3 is CASSLAGPNSDYTF. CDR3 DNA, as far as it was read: TGTGCCAGCAGTCTGGCGGGCCCAAACTCCGACTACACC. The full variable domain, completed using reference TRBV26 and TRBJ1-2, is NSKVIQTPRYLVKGQGQKAKMRCIPEKGHPVVFWYQQNKNNEFKFLINFQNQEVLQQIDMTEKRFSAECPSNSPCSLEIQSSEAGDSALYLCASSLAGPNSDYTFGSGTRLLVI.

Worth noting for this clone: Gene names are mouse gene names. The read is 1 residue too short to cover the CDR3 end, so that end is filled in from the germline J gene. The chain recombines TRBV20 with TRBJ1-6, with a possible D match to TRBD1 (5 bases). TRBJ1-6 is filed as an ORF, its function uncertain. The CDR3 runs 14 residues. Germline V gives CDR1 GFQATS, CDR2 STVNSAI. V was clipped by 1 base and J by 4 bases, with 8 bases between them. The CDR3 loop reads CGARGQGYNSPLYF. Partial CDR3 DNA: TGTGGTGCTAGGGGGCAGGGATATAATTCGCCCCTCTAC.

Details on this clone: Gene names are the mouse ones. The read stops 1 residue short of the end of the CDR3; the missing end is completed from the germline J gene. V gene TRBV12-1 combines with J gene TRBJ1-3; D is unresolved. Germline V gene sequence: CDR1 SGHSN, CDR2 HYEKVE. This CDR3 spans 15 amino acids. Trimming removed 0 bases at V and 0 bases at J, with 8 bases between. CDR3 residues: CASSLDNNSGNTLYF. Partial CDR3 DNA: TGTGCCAGCTCTCTCGATAACAATTCTGGAAATACGCTCTAT.

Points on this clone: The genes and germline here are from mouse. The CDR3 here is CASSVDRANTEVFF. CDR3 bases read: TGTGCCAGCAGCGTCGACAGGGCCAACACAGAAGTCTTC. This chain uses TRBV3 with TRBJ1-1, with 7 positions matching TRBD1. The observed sequence ends 1 residue before the CDR3 terminus, with the missing tail filled in from the germline J gene. The CDR3 contains 14 residues. The junction had 5 bases not matched to a gene; V was cut back by 5 bases and J by 2 bases. Germline V gene lookup returns CDR1 SNHLY and CDR2 FYNGKV (reference sequence).

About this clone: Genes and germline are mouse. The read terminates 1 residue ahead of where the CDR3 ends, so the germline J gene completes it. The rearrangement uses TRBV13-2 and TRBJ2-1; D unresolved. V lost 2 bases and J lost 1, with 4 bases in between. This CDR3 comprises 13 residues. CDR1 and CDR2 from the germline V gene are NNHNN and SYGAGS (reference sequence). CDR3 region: CASGDQNYAEQFF. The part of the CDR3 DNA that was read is TGTGCCAGCGGTGACCAGAACTATGCTGAGCAGTTC.

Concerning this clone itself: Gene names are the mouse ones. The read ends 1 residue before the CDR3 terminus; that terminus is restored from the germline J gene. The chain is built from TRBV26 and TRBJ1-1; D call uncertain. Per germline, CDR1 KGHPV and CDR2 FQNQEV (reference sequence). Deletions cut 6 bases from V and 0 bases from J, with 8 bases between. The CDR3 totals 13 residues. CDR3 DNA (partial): TGTGCCAGCAGCCCTACACCAAACACAGAAGTCTTC. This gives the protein CASSPTPNTEVF. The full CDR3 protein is CASSPTPNTEVFF.

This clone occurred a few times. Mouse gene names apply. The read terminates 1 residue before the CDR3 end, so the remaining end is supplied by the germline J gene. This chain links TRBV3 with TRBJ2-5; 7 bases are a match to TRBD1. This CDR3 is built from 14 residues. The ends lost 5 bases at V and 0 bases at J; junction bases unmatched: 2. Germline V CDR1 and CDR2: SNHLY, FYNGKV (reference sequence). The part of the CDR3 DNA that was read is TGTGCCAGCAGCCAGGGGGTTAACCAAGACACCCAGTAC. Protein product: CASSQGVNQDTQY. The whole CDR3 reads CASSQGVNQDTQYF.

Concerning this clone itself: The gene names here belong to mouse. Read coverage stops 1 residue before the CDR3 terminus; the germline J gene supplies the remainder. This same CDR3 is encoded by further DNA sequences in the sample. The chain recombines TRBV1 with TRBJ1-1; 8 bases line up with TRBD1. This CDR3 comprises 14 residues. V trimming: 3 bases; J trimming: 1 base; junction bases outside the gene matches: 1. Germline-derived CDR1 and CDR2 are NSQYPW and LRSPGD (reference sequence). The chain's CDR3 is CTCSADRGNTEVFF. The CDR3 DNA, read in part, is TGCACCTGCAGTGCTGACAGGGGGAACACAGAAGTCTTC. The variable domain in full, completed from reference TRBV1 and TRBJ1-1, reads VTLLEQNPRWRLVPRGQAVNLRCILKNSQYPWMSWYQQDLQKQLQWLFTLRSPGDKEVKSLPGADYLATRVTDTELRLQVANMSQGRTLYCTCSADRGNTEVFFGKGTRLTVV.

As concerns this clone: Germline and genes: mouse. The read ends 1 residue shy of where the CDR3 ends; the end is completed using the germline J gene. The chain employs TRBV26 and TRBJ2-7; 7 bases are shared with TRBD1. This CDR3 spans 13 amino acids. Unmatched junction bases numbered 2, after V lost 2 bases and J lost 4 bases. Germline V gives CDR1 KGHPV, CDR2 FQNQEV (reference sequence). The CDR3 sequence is CASSLPQGYEQYF. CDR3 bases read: TGTGCCAGCAGTCTGCCACAGGGGTATGAACAGTAC.

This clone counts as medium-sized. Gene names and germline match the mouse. Partial CDR3 DNA: TGTGCCAGCAGCCGGGGACAGGGGAACACAGAAGTCTTC. The encoded protein is CASSRGQGNTEVF. The entire CDR3 is CASSRGQGNTEVFF. The genes are TRBV5 and TRBJ1-1, with 9 bases aligning to TRBD1. The DNA ends 1 residue before the CDR3 does, and the rest of the CDR3 is filled in from the germline J gene. The CDR3 runs to 14 residues. Germline V gene data show CDR1 as LGHNA and CDR2 as YNLKQL (reference sequence). V shed 4 bases, J shed 1 base, and the junction held 1 base outside the gene matches.